This entry concerns a single T cell receptor (beta chain). These data belong to a study of blood T cell repertoires in COVID-19. As for the study in general: COVID-19 samples collected from the United States, Italy and Spain covered acute and convalescent phases. PBMCs, B-cell-depleted T cells, or T cells were the source of the cDNA or gDNA that made up the material.

Germline CDR1 and CDR2: SEHNR and FQNEAQ (reference sequence). The germline V and J ends were trimmed by 0 bases and 7 bases, with 16 bases remaining between them. The CDR3 is 15 amino acids. Per the original methods: Amplification of reference gene primers was used by the study to estimate nucleated cell counts. Some clones are missing from TCRdb's copy, which holds only in-frame ones; the method was immunoSEQ multiplex PCR. The D gene and trimming were derived from the DNA, and the V and J assignments and clone size from that table. The sample contains about 73,000 clones, 90% of which appear only once.

Sequenced: peripheral blood. V usage is TRBV7-9 and J usage is TRBJ2-7; maybe TRBD2 (5 bases). This receptor was identified in a woman aged 18-29 years with acute or convalescent COVID-19. CDR3 nucleotides: TGTGCCAGCAGCTTAGCGCGGGCAGGACCACGGGAGCAGTACTTC. Its protein is CASSLARAGPREQYF.